This T cell receptor (beta chain) was obtained from a study of blood T cells in healthy people across ages. General study results and limits: Donors of long life had a larger count of naive CD4+ cells and greater diversity than aged donors.

PBMCs were isolated at a quantity of at least 7 million per sample. A second about 7 to 12 cycle PCR used barcoded and J-beta primers. In TCRdb, the 5' RACE reads were re-called with MiXCR into one record per CDR3 protein. The sample records some 700,000 distinct CDR3 sequences, over 20% being singletons. A remark on this clonotype: What it binds is unknown. One end of the junction does not line up with germline, which may come from a read error.

The CDR3 is made up of 10 amino acids. Germline V gene lookup returns CDR1 DFQATT and CDR2 SNEGSKA (reference sequence). The J gene is TRBJ2-3, the V gene TRBV20-1; D possibly matches TRBD1 or TRBD2 (5 bases each). The sequenced material came from blood. The TCR comes from a man in his 70s in good health. CDR3 residues: CSASGANQRF. The CDR3 nucleotides are TGCAGTGCTAGCGGGGCGAATCAGCGATTT.